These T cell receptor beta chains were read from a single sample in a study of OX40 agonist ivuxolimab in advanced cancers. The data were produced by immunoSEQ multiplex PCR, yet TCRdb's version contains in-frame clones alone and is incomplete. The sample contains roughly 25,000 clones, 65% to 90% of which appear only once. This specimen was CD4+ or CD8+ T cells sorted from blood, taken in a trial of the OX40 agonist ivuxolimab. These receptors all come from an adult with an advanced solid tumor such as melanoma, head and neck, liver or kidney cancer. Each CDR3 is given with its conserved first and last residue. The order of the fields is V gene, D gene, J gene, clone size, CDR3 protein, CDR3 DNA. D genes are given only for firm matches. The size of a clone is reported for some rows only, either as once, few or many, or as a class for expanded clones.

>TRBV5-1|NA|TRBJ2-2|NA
CASSLRGAVGELFF
TGCGCCAGCAGCTTGCGGGGGGCCGTCGGGGAGCTGTTTTTT
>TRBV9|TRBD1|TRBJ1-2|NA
CASSPSTGRINYGYTF
TGTGCCAGCAGCCCCTCGACAGGGCGGATTAACTATGGCTACACCTTC
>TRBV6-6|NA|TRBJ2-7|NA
CASSYSVVGFYEQYF
TGTGCCAGCAGTTACTCGGTCGTCGGATTTTACGAGCAGTACTTC
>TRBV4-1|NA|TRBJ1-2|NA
CASRLGTNYGYTF
TGCGCCAGCAGGCTAGGTACGAACTATGGCTACACCTTC
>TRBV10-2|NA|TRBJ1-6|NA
CASSPDRDYNSPLHF
TGCGCCAGCAGTCCTGACCGGGACTATAATTCACCCCTCCACTTT
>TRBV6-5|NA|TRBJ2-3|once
CATKGGSTDTQYF
TGTGCCACTAAGGGGGGGAGCACAGATACGCAGTATTTT
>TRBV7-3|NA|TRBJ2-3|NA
CASSLGGYTTDTQYF
TGTGCCAGCAGCTTAGGCGGGTATACCACAGATACGCAGTATTTT
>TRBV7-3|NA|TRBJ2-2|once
CASSLLAENTGELFF
TGTGCCAGCAGCTTACTTGCGGAGAACACCGGGGAGCTGTTTTTT
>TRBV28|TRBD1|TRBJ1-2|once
CASRSGQGLAGYTF
TGTGCCAGCAGAAGCGGACAGGGGCTGGCTGGCTACACCTTC
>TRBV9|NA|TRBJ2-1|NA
CASSHSSYNEQFF
TGTGCCAGCAGCCACAGCTCCTACAATGAGCAGTTCTTC
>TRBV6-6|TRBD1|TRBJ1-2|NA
CASSPGQLNYGYTF
TGTGCCAGCAGTCCGGGACAGCTTAACTATGGCTACACCTTC
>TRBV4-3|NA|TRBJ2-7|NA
CASSQVERGPEQYF
TGCGCCAGCAGCCAAGTTGAAAGGGGACCTGAGCAGTACTTC
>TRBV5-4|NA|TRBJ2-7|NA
CASSPGPKGSSYEQYF
TGTGCCAGCAGCCCGGGACCAAAGGGATCCAGCTACGAGCAGTACTTC
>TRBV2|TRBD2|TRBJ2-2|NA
CASSERGLAVIGELFF
TGTGCCAGCAGCGAAAGGGGACTAGCGGTAATCGGGGAGCTGTTTTTT
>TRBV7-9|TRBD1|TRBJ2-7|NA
CASRPVEGAEEQYF
TGTGCCAGCAGACCCGTAGAGGGGGCTGAAGAGCAGTACTTC
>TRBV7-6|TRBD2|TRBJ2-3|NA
CASSEIGGASTDTQYF
TGTGCCAGCAGCGAAATCGGGGGGGCAAGCACAGATACGCAGTATTTT
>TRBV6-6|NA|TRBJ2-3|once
CASSPLPRRSTDTQYF
TGTGCCAGCAGTCCGTTACCGAGGCGGAGCACAGATACGCAGTATTTT
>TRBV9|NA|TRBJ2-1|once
CASSTQGAGYNEQFF
TGTGCCAGCAGCACCCAGGGAGCGGGCTACAATGAGCAGTTCTTC
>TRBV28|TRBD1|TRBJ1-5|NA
CASTIARGNNQPQHF
TGTGCCAGCACCATAGCCAGGGGGAACAATCAGCCCCAGCATTTT
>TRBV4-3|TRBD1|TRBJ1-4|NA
CASSPDRWSEKLFF
TGCGCCAGCAGCCCGGACAGGTGGTCCGAAAAACTGTTTTTT
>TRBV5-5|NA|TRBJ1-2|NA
CASSLSYVGTSNYGYTF
TGTGCCAGCAGCCTATCTTATGTGGGGACCTCTAACTATGGCTACACCTTC
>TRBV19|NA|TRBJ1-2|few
CASQGGVSGYTF
TGTGCCAGTCAAGGAGGGGTTAGCGGCTACACCTTC
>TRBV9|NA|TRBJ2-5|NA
CASSVGSGWGETQYF
TGTGCCAGCAGCGTAGGATCTGGGTGGGGAGAGACCCAGTACTTC
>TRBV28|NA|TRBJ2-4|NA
CASSHQQGRVKNIQYF
TGTGCCAGCAGTCATCAACAGGGGAGGGTCAAAAACATTCAGTACTTC
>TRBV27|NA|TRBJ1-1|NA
CASSQVANTEAFF
TGTGCCAGCAGTCAGGTAGCGAACACTGAAGCTTTCTTT
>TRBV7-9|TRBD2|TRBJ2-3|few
CASSLTGLASEDTQYF
TGTGCCAGCAGCTTAACTGGACTAGCGTCGGAAGATACGCAGTATTTT
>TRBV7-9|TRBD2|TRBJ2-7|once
CASSLVPAGGYEQYF
TGTGCCAGCAGCTTAGTTCCAGCGGGGGGCTACGAGCAGTACTTC
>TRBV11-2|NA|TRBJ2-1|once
CASSSPVLGPNNEQFF
TGTGCCAGCAGCTCCCCTGTTCTGGGGCCGAACAATGAGCAGTTCTTC
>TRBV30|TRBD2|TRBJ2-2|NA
CAWRGGDFYGELFF
TGTGCCTGGCGGGGGGGGGACTTTTACGGGGAGCTGTTTTTT
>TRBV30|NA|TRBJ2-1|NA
CAWGGYNEQFF
TGTGCCTGGGGGGGGTACAATGAGCAGTTCTTC
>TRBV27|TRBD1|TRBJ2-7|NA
CASSSRSQGEVTYEQYF
TGTGCCAGCAGTTCACGATCCCAGGGGGAAGTCACCTACGAGCAGTACTTC
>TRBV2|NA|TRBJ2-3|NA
CASSVRGRSTDTQYF
TGTGCCAGCAGCGTTCGGGGGCGGAGCACAGATACGCAGTATTTT
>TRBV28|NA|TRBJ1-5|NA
CASRPPRQGNQPQHF
TGTGCCAGCAGACCCCCTCGACAGGGCAATCAGCCCCAGCATTTT
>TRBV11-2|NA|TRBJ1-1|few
CASSLYTPEAFF
TGTGCCAGCAGCTTATATACCCCCGAAGCTTTCTTT
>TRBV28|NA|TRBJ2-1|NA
CASRLDSYNEQFF
TGTGCCAGCAGGCTAGACTCCTACAATGAGCAGTTCTTC
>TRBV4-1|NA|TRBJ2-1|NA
CASSQGPRGGDEQFF
TGCGCCAGCAGCCAAGGGCCTAGGGGGGGGGATGAGCAGTTCTTC
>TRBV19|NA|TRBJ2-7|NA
CASSYADYEQYF
TGTGCCAGTAGTTACGCGGATTACGAGCAGTACTTC
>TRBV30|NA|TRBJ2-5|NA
CAWSGGAQETQYF
TGTGCCTGGAGTGGGGGGGCTCAAGAGACCCAGTACTTC
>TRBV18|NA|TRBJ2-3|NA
CASLYTRSTSTDTQYF
TGTGCCAGCCTTTACACCCGGAGCACTAGCACAGATACGCAGTATTTT
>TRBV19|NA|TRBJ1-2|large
CASKAGGHTNYGYTF
TGTGCCAGTAAGGCCGGGGGACATACCAACTATGGCTACACCTTC
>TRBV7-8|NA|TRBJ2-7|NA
CASSVTGTSLYEQYF
TGTGCCAGCAGCGTTACCGGGACTTCCCTCTACGAGCAGTACTTC
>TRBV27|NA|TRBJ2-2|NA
CASSPLSIFGELFF
TGTGCCAGCAGCCCTCTTAGCATCTTCGGGGAGCTGTTTTTT